Here is one TCR beta chain with its context. The sample comes from a study of blood T cell repertoires in COVID-19. Study as a whole: Samples taken during acute and convalescent COVID-19 were collected in the United States, Italy and Spain.

Using immunoSEQ multiplex PCR, the repertoire was profiled, and TCRdb retains in-frame clones only, with some absent. The repertoire holds about 85,000 clones, with roughly 85% as singletons. V trimming: 7 bases; J trimming: 15 bases; junction bases outside the gene matches: 14. Germline V CDR1 and CDR2: MNHEY, SVGAGI. The CDR3 has 14 amino acids. V gene TRBV6-5 combines with J gene TRBJ2-1; 11 bases are shared with TRBD1. Sequenced input: peripheral blood. The receptor comes from a man aged 60-69 years with acute or convalescent COVID-19. DNA for the CDR3: TGTGCCAGCATTCTGGACAGGGGGCGCCAGCTGTTGTTCTTC. This encodes CASILDRGRQLLFF.